A selection of T cell receptor beta chains follows, all from one sample in a study of blood T cell repertoires in COVID-19. Only in-frame clones appear in the TCRdb table, and some are missing; sequencing was by immunoSEQ multiplex PCR. The table shows 450,000 to 500,000 clones, with 70% to 90% occurring only once. The sample was peripheral blood. Receptors were obtained from a human donor in a cohort sampled during active COVID-19. CDR3s include the opening cysteine and the closing phenylalanine or tryptophan. A D gene is named only where the DNA matches it firmly. Size tells how often a clone was seen (once, few, many) or the class of an expanded clone, and some rows leave it out.

d_gene,v_gene,abundance,j_gene,CDR3nt,CDR3aa
-,TRBV6-5,-,TRBJ1-1,TGTGCCAGCAGTTACTCGAGACAGGTGAACACTGAAGCTTTCTTT,CASSYSRQVNTEAFF
-,TRBV6-2/TRBV6-3,-,TRBJ2-7,TGTGCCAGCAGTCCCGGGAGCTGGGAGGACGAGCAGTACTTC,CASSPGSWEDEQYF
TRBD1,TRBV4-1,-,TRBJ1-3,TGCGCCAGCAGCCAAGAAGGGACAGAAAACTCTGGAAACACCATATATTTT,CASSQEGTENSGNTIYF
-,TRBV4-1,-,TRBJ1-1,TGCGCCAGCAGCCAAGATCGAAGCCCGGGATGGACTGAAGCTTTCTTT,CASSQDRSPGWTEAFF
-,TRBV9,-,TRBJ2-3,TGTGCCAGCAGCGTAGAAGTGGCGGTAAGCACAGATACGCAGTATTTT,CASSVEVAVSTDTQYF
TRBD2,TRBV7-3,-,TRBJ2-5,TGTGCCAGCAGCTTAGGGCTAGCGGGAGGCCAAGAGACCCAGTACTTC,CASSLGLAGGQETQYF
-,TRBV3-1/TRBV3-2,-,TRBJ2-1,TGTGCCAGCAGCCAAGATAATGGGAGAGGTAATGAGCAGTTCTTC,CASSQDNGRGNEQFF
-,TRBV9,-,TRBJ2-5,TGTGCCAGCAGTACGGTTCTCCAAGAGACCCAGTACTTC,CASSTVLQETQYF
-,TRBV5-1,few,TRBJ1-1,TGCGCCAGCAGCTTGGTCCTAGAGGGCACTGAAGCTTTCTTT,CASSLVLEGTEAFF
-,TRBV5-4,-,TRBJ1-4,TGTGCCAGCAGCGACGGGAGGACCGATAATGAAAAACTGTTTTTT,CASSDGRTDNEKLFF
-,TRBV30,-,TRBJ1-4,TGTGCCTGGACTACTCCGGGACATCAAGGGGAAAAACTGTTTTTT,CAWTTPGHQGEKLFF
-,TRBV5-6,-,TRBJ2-1,TGTGCCAGCAGCTCACAGGGATACTACAATGAGCAGTTCTTC,CASSSQGYYNEQFF
-,TRBV5-6,-,TRBJ2-7,TGTGCCAGCAGCAGCAGGGACTGGCCCCCCTACGAGCAGTACTTC,CASSSRDWPPYEQYF
TRBD1,TRBV5-1,many,TRBJ2-7,TGCGCCAGCAGCTTTACAGGGGGCTCCTACGAGCAGTACTTC,CASSFTGGSYEQYF
-,TRBV7-2,-,TRBJ2-1,TGTGCCAGCAGCTTTGACTATCCAGACAATGAGCAGTTCTTC,CASSFDYPDNEQFF
-,TRBV2,-,TRBJ1-2,TGTGCCAGCAGTCCAACAGGGAAAAATAAGCCTCGGGATGGCTACACCTTC,CASSPTGKNKPRDGYTF
TRBD2,TRBV14,once,TRBJ2-3,TGTGCCAGCAGCCGCGGGACTAGCGGGATAGCCGCAGATACGCAGTATTTT,CASSRGTSGIAADTQYF
-,TRBV7-9,-,TRBJ2-2,TGTGCCAGCAGTCTCGACAGAAACACCGGGGAGCTGTTTTTT,CASSLDRNTGELFF
-,TRBV5-4,-,TRBJ2-3,TGTGCCAGCGCCGCCCTCGGCGGGGCTAGTATGTATACGGATACGCAGTATTTT,CASAALGGASMYTDTQYF
-,TRBV5-4,-,TRBJ2-1,TGTGCCAGCAGCTTGGATCGCCCCGGGGGACATGAGCAGTTCTTC,CASSLDRPGGHEQFF
TRBD1,TRBV7-2,-,TRBJ1-1,TGTGCCAGCAGCAAACAGGGACAGATGAACACTGAAGCTTTCTTT,CASSKQGQMNTEAFF
-,TRBV6-1,-,TRBJ2-7,TGTGCCAGCAGTGAAAATATTGAGCAGTACTTC,CASSENIEQYF
-,TRBV7-3,-,TRBJ2-3,TGTGCCAGCAGCCCTAATGGGGCAGGTGGTACAGATACGCAGTATTTT,CASSPNGAGGTDTQYF
TRBD1,TRBV29-1,-,TRBJ1-5,TGCAGCGCTTTCCTGGACAGGTCTCAGCCCCAGCATTTT,CSAFLDRSQPQHF
TRBD1,TRBV11-3,-,TRBJ2-1,TGTGCCAGCAGCCTGACCGGGACAGGGGCCTACAATGAGCAGTTCTTC,CASSLTGTGAYNEQFF
TRBD2,TRBV6-4,-,TRBJ2-7,TGTGCCAGCAGGAGGACTAGCGGGAGTTACGAGCAGTACTTC,CASRRTSGSYEQYF
-,TRBV3-1/TRBV3-2,-,TRBJ1-1,TGTGCCAGCAGCCATCCGACATTAAGTCAAGCTTTCTTT,CASSHPTLSQAFF
-,TRBV19,-,TRBJ2-1,TGTGCCAGTAGTACAACAGCACTCAAGCAGTTCTTC,CASSTTALKQFF
-,TRBV15,-,TRBJ1-2,TGTGCCACCAGCCAGGGTCCCGAGAGTAAGGGCTACACCTTC,CATSQGPESKGYTF
-,TRBV7-9,few,TRBJ2-7,TGTGCCAGCAGTGAGGGACTCGAGCAGTACTTC,CASSEGLEQYF
-,TRBV5-4,-,TRBJ1-2,TGTGCCAGCAGCGTAGACGGGTTCCACTATGGCTACACCTTC,CASSVDGFHYGYTF
-,TRBV29-1,-,TRBJ2-6,TGCAGCGTTGGTGACAGGCGCCTCAGTGGGGCCAACGTCCTGACTTTC,CSVGDRRLSGANVLTF
TRBD1,TRBV12-3/TRBV12-4,-,TRBJ1-1,TGTGCCAGCAGTCCTGACAGGGGCGCTTTCTTT,CASSPDRGAFF
-,TRBV6-5,-,TRBJ1-1,TGTGCCAGCAGTTACGAGGCGGCTAACACTGAAGCTTTCTTT,CASSYEAANTEAFF
-,TRBV28,once,TRBJ1-4,TGTGCCAGCAGTCCGTCGACAGGCTTTGGGGAAAAACTGTTTTTT,CASSPSTGFGEKLFF
TRBD2,TRBV27,-,TRBJ2-3,TGTGCCAGCAGCCAGACTAGCGGGAGCACAGATACGCAGTATTTT,CASSQTSGSTDTQYF
-,TRBV11-2,-,TRBJ1-2,TGTGCCAGCAGCTTAAGCCCTTATGGCTACACCTTC,CASSLSPYGYTF
TRBD2,TRBV7-6,-,TRBJ2-5,TGTGCCAGCAGCTTAGGAGTAGCGGGAGGCCAAGAGACCCAGTACTTC,CASSLGVAGGQETQYF
-,TRBV5-1,-,TRBJ2-7,TGCGCCAGCAGCCCGGGACTCCCGGATAAGGAGCAGTACTTC,CASSPGLPDKEQYF
-,TRBV11-2,-,TRBJ2-7,TGTGCCAGCAGCTTAGTAACCGGCAGGGTAACCGAGCAGTACTTC,CASSLVTGRVTEQYF
TRBD2,TRBV30,-,TRBJ2-1,TGTGCCTGGAGTGTAATGGGCGGGAGGGCCAATGAGCAGTTCTTC,CAWSVMGGRANEQFF
-,TRBV6-5,-,TRBJ2-7,TGTGCCAGCAGTTATAACCAGCGGCTATACTCCTACGAGCAGTACTTC,CASSYNQRLYSYEQYF
-,TRBV19,-,TRBJ2-7,TGTGCCAGTAGTATAGTCCAGGGGACCTACGAGCAGTACTTC,CASSIVQGTYEQYF
TRBD2,TRBV6-2/TRBV6-3,-,TRBJ2-3,TGTGCCAGCAGTTACTCGCGGGCGGGAGGATCCACAGATACGCAGTATTTT,CASSYSRAGGSTDTQYF
TRBD2,TRBV3-1/TRBV3-2,once,TRBJ2-2,TGTGCCAGCAGCCGTGGGACTAGCGGGATGGCCGGGGAGCTGTTTTTT,CASSRGTSGMAGELFF
TRBD1,TRBV30,-,TRBJ2-2,TGTGCCTGGAAAAAACGTCCGGGACAGGGACGTAGCGGTCCCACCGGGGAGCTGTTTTTT,CAWKKRPGQGRSGPTGELFF
-,TRBV5-5,-,TRBJ2-5,TGTGCCAGCAGCTTGGTAAGCGCAGAGACCCAGTACTTC,CASSLVSAETQYF
TRBD1,TRBV5-1,-,TRBJ1-3,TGCGCCAGCAGCCCCGACAGGGAGCGGTCGAACACCATATATTTT,CASSPDRERSNTIYF
-,TRBV11-2,-,TRBJ1-1,TGTGCCAGCAGCTTAGTAATGAACACTGAAGCTTTCTTT,CASSLVMNTEAFF
TRBD1,TRBV5-4,-,TRBJ1-1,TGTGCCAGCAGCTTAACAGGGGGGAACACTGAAGCTTTCTTT,CASSLTGGNTEAFF
-,TRBV7-3,-,TRBJ2-5,TGTGCCAGCAGCTTAACGAACACTAAAGAGACCCAGTACTTC,CASSLTNTKETQYF